A selection of T cell receptor beta chains follows, all from one sample in a study of metastatic and nonmetastatic thyroid tumors. TCRdb reanalyzed the PCR reads via MiXCR. The top ten hold around 3% of the sample, which has about 34,000 clones, approximately 16% seen once. Material: blood. All receptors come from a female donor with papillary thyroid cancer or a benign thyroid nodule (not recorded which). Some clones in this sample may be carry-over from other donors' samples. Each CDR3 is given with its conserved first and last residue. The D gene is left open where the match is weak. Only some rows state a clone size, as once, few, many or a class for expanded clones.

size	J	D	V	CDR3	DNA
many	TRBJ1-1	-	TRBV10-2	CASSPTWTVNTEAFF	TGCGCCAGCAGCCCCACGTGGACGGTGAACACTGAAGCTTTCTTT
many	TRBJ2-3	TRBD2	TRBV6-6	CASSYFRTSGRDTQYF	TGTGCCAGCAGTTACTTCCGGACTAGCGGGAGAGATACGCAGTATTTT
many	TRBJ1-4	TRBD1	TRBV19	CASRATGRTTNEKLFF	TGTGCCAGTAGGGCGACAGGGAGAACAACTAATGAAAAACTGTTTTTT
few	TRBJ2-2	TRBD2	TRBV4-2	CASRPVAGEVSGELFF	TGTGCCAGCCGCCCAGTAGCGGGAGAGGTGTCCGGGGAGCTGTTTTTT
-	TRBJ2-7	TRBD1	TRBV19	CASREDRVPFGDQYF	TGTGCCAGTAGAGAAGACAGGGTGCCTTTCGGCGATCAGTACTTC
many	TRBJ2-3	TRBD1	TRBV5-1	CASSRTGPYTDTQYF	TGCGCCAGCAGCAGGACAGGGCCCTATACAGATACGCAGTATTTT
once	TRBJ2-7	TRBD2	TRBV20-1	CSAVGLAGYEQYF	TGCAGTGCCGTTGGACTAGCGGGATACGAGCAGTACTTC
many	TRBJ1-2	TRBD1	TRBV6-1	CASSRQGKLDRGYGYTF	TGTGCCAGCAGCCGCCAGGGGAAATTGGACAGGGGCTATGGCTACACCTTC
many	TRBJ2-3	TRBD2	TRBV20-1	CSASLAGGLDTQYF	TGCAGTGCTAGCTTAGCGGGAGGGTTAGATACGCAGTATTTT
few	TRBJ2-3	-	TRBV7-9	CASSQHTDTQYF	TGTGCCAGCAGCCAACACACAGATACGCAGTATTTT
few	TRBJ2-2	TRBD1	TRBV12-3/TRBV12-4	CASRSRQGETGELFF	TGTGCCAGCAGGTCGCGACAGGGGGAGACCGGGGAGCTGTTTTTT
-	TRBJ2-5	TRBD2	TRBV19	CASSIGGGKTQYF	TGTGCCAGTAGTATAGGGGGGGGGAAGACCCAGTACTTC
-	TRBJ2-7	-	TRBV20-1	CSASEKGFSYEQYF	TGCAGTGCTTCTGAGAAGGGTTTCTCCTACGAGCAGTACTTC
many	TRBJ2-1	TRBD2	TRBV6-1	CASSTNPSGSLQFF	TGTGCCAGCAGCACGAATCCTAGCGGGAGCCTACAGTTCTTC
many	TRBJ1-1	-	TRBV27	CASSRRTLRDTEAFF	TGTGCCAGCAGTCGAAGGACCTTGCGGGACACTGAAGCTTTCTTT
many	TRBJ1-2	-	TRBV10-3	CAISGGTAVAGYTF	TGTGCCATCAGTGGTGGGACGGCGGTTGCGGGCTACACCTTC
-	TRBJ1-5	-	TRBV6-1	CASRETGGISNQPQHF	TGTGCCAGCAGGGAAACGGGGGGGATTAGCAATCAGCCCCAGCATTTT
many	TRBJ2-3	TRBD2	TRBV20-1	CSAWTSVTDTQYF	TGCAGTGCGTGGACTAGCGTCACAGATACGCAGTATTTT
many	TRBJ2-1	TRBD2	TRBV12-3/TRBV12-4	CASRAGTSGISSYNEQFF	TGTGCCAGCAGAGCCGGGACTAGCGGAATAAGCTCCTACAATGAGCAGTTCTTC
-	TRBJ2-1	TRBD1	TRBV11-2	CASSLVLDRVVDEQFF	TGTGCCAGCAGCTTAGTCCTGGACAGGGTTGTTGATGAGCAGTTCTTC
many	TRBJ2-6	-	TRBV27	CASRQLGPSGANVLTF	TGTGCCAGCAGGCAGCTCGGACCCTCTGGGGCCAACGTCCTGACTTTC
many	TRBJ2-3	-	TRBV27	CASSTQGRATQYF	TGTGCCAGCAGCACCCAGGGGAGGGCTACGCAGTATTTT
many	TRBJ1-2	-	TRBV28	CASSLVAYGYTF	TGTGCCAGCAGTTTGGTGGCGTATGGCTACACCTTC
many	TRBJ2-7	TRBD2	TRBV14	CASSQAFGTSGSGYEQYF	TGTGCCAGCAGCCAAGCCTTCGGGACTAGCGGGAGTGGGTACGAGCAGTACTTC
-	TRBJ2-7	-	TRBV20-1	CSAPTGTWFHEQYF	TGCAGTGCCCCTACGGGGACATGGTTCCACGAACAGTACTTC
many	TRBJ1-5	-	TRBV28	CASSVGESNQPQHF	TGTGCCAGCAGCGTCGGGGAGAGCAATCAGCCCCAGCATTTT
many	TRBJ2-7	TRBD2	TRBV27	CASSLVGSGDYEQYF	TGTGCCAGCAGCCTGGTGGGGAGCGGGGACTACGAGCAGTACTTC
-	TRBJ1-1	-	TRBV12-3/TRBV12-4	CASSSSTPGRNEAFF	TGTGCCAGCAGTTCCTCTACACCGGGACGGAATGAAGCCTTCTTT
-	TRBJ2-3	-	TRBV6-5	CASSPPPGPLRPTDTQYF	TGTGCCAGCAGTCCTCCTCCTGGACCGCTGAGGCCAACAGATACGCAGTATTTT
many	TRBJ2-7	TRBD2	TRBV3-1	CASSQGAGLASYEQYF	TGTGCCAGCAGCCAAGGAGCGGGACTAGCCTCCTACGAGCAGTACTTC
many	TRBJ1-2	-	TRBV29-1	CSVEGGAPGYTF	TGCAGCGTTGAGGGGGGGGCGCCTGGCTACACCTTC
many	TRBJ1-1	-	TRBV30	CAWWEKGRRANTEAFF	TGTGCCTGGTGGGAAAAGGGCAGACGGGCGAACACTGAAGCTTTCTTT
many	TRBJ2-1	-	TRBV7-3	CASSSGQSSYNEQFF	TGTGCCAGCAGCTCTGGACAGAGCTCCTACAATGAGCAGTTCTTC
many	TRBJ2-1	-	TRBV20-1	CSAVRVPSYNEQFF	TGCAGTGCGGTGCGGGTCCCATCCTACAATGAGCAGTTCTTC
many	TRBJ1-1	TRBD1	TRBV2	CASIQGMNTEAFF	TGTGCCAGCATACAGGGGATGAACACTGAAGCTTTCTTT
many	TRBJ2-1	-	TRBV4-2	CASSLSAYNEQFF	TGTGCCAGCAGCCTGTCGGCCTACAATGAGCAGTTCTTC
many	TRBJ2-1	TRBD2	TRBV6-5	CASSSPGQSGLAGPSEQFF	TGTGCCAGCAGTTCCCCGGGACAGAGCGGTCTAGCGGGACCGTCTGAGCAGTTCTTC
many	TRBJ2-7	-	TRBV7-9	CASSFGTYEQYF	TGTGCCAGCAGTTTTGGCACCTACGAGCAGTACTTC
many	TRBJ2-5	-	TRBV6-1	CASSVRWGETQYF	TGTGCCAGCAGTGTACGGTGGGGAGAGACCCAGTACTTC
many	TRBJ2-5	-	TRBV5-8	CASSLRVGETQYF	TGTGCCAGCAGCTTGCGGGTAGGAGAGACCCAGTACTTC
many	TRBJ1-5	-	TRBV28	CASRTSNQPQHF	TGTGCCAGCAGGACCAGCAATCAGCCCCAGCATTTT
-	TRBJ1-1	-	TRBV6-5	CASSYIRPGDTEAFF	TGTGCCAGCAGTTATATCCGGCCAGGGGACACTGAAGCTTTCTTT